This TCR beta chain was found in a study of blood T cell repertoires in COVID-19 (dated by TCRdb to 2018 to 2021). With regard to the full study: Samples from collaborators originated in the United States, Italy and Spain and spanned both the acute and convalescent phases of COVID-19. The material from the prospective study consisted of cDNA or gDNA derived from T cells, B-cell-depleted T cells, or PBMCs. The dataset comprised deeply sampled blood TCRbeta repertoires from subjects exposed to, actively infected with, or recovered from COVID-19. The repertoires were made available in a free public database intended to serve as a resource for research on the immune response to SARS-CoV-2. The samples were drawn from the first 160 participants of the ongoing ImmuneRACE study and from some 1,300 subjects provided by 6 global collaborators. Sample metadata almost always included a de-identified subject ID, COVID-19 status, age in years and sex. HLA class I and class II types, where available, came from metadata supplied by the sample provider rather than from assay-based typing.

The immunoSEQ Assay, a bias-controlled multiplex PCR, was used to amplify TCRbeta CDR3 regions from genomic DNA. The source study handled its data this way. Nucleated cell counts per sample were estimated from amplification of reference gene primers within the assay. To quantify the absolute abundance of each unique TCRbeta CDR3 rearrangement, sequence reads were collapsed and filtered. For each sample, productive Simpson clonality was calculated by taking the square root of Simpson's diversity index across productive rearrangements. TCRdb re-hosts the immuneACCESS table, in-frame sequences only. Its copies lack some clones; in the studies checked, an unresolved V gene accounts for under half of them, and the cause for the rest is not known. V and J calls and clone size are as listed in that table; D and trimming were resolved from the DNA. For this sample there are 75,000 to 85,000 clones; 70% to 90% appear just once. The ten largest make up roughly a sixth of the sample.

The paper's findings and limits, for the study overall: The amount of clinical and demographic metadata varied by source and participant and was provided uncurated.

To note about this clone: This receptor's antigen is unknown. Qualities for individual bases were not recorded, and no much larger clone is one base off.

The cysteine opens and the phenylalanine closes a CDR3 of 13 amino acids. Just CDR3 DNA is preserved here, 39 bases in frame from base 1. V loses 7 bases of germline sequence and J loses 5 bases, and the interval between the two ends is 14 bases. Whole blood was collected in K2EDTA tubes by collaborating institutions according to the institutions' own protocols. For TCRbeta analysis, collaborators shipped samples in one of three forms: frozen whole blood, isolated PBMCs, or DNA extracted from either of those sample types. The chain was built from TRBV12-3 or TRBV12-4 and TRBJ1-2, and the D gene may be TRBD1, 5 bases matching. What was sequenced was peripheral blood. The clonotype comes from a human donor in a cohort sampled during active COVID-19. The bases are TGTGCCAGCACCGACGGGGGGGGTTATGGCTACACCTTC. This is translated as CASTDGGGYGYTF.